One sample yielded the 25 T cell receptor beta chains listed below, sequenced in a study of CD8+ T cells in alopecia areata. RNA, once extracted, was reverse transcribed into cDNA for use as the sequencing template. TCRdb's copy holds only in-frame clones and misses some; the assay was immunoSEQ multiplex PCR. Among just over 150,000 clones listed, about three fifths were seen once. As to treatment: oral pan-JAK inhibitor, 5-10 mg twice daily. The sample here was CD4+ T cells sorted from blood, taken at week 4, from a patient treated with tofacitinib. The source is a human donor with alopecia areata.

The gene calls are TRBV6-6 and TRBJ1-5, with D perhaps matching TRBD1 (5 bases). CDR1 MNHNY and CDR2 SVGAGI come from the germline V gene (reference sequence). Between the trimmed V and J ends, which lost 1 base and 5 bases, there was a span of 12 bases. The CDR3 sequence is 15 residues long. CDR3 region: CASSYLLGGDQPQHF. The CDR3 region has the DNA TGTGCCAGCAGTTACTTATTGGGGGGGGATCAGCCCCAGCATTTT.

The chain is built from TRBV9 and TRBJ1-2; 9 bases are shared with TRBD1. V was clipped by 4 bases and J by 2 bases; unmatched bases: 3. The CDR3 covers 14 residues. Germline CDR1 is SGDLS and CDR2 is YYNGEE. DNA for the CDR3: TGTGCCAGCAGCCGGGGACAGGGAAACTATGGCTACACCTTC. Its protein is CASSRGQGNYGYTF.

The J gene is TRBJ1-6, the V gene TRBV30, with TRBD1 identical over 8 bases. Losses at the gene ends were 3 bases for V and 10 bases for J; bases not matched to a gene: 8. CDR1 is GTSNPN, CDR2 SVGIG, per germline (reference sequence). The CDR3 loop spans 14 amino acids. The CDR3 DNA reads TGTGCCTGGAGAACGACAGGGGAACGCTCACCCCTCCACTTT. Amino acid sequence: CAWRTTGERSPLHF.

This chain links TRBV7-9 with TRBJ2-7; 8 positions agree with TRBD1. This CDR3 has 15 amino acids. The V gene's germline CDR1 is SEHNR and CDR2 FQNEAQ (reference sequence). V was clipped by 10 bases and J by 5 bases; unmatched bases: 16. Here the CDR3 DNA reads TGTGCCACCGATCTACCAAGTCGACAGGGGCACGAGCAGTACTTC. Translated: CATDLPSRQGHEQYF. Combining the CDR3 with reference TRBV7-9 and TRBJ2-7 gives the whole variable domain DTGVSQNPRHKITKRGQNVTFRCDPISEHNRLYWYRQTLGQGPEFLTYFQNEAQLEKSRLLSDRFSAERPKGSFSTLEIQRTEQGDSAMYLCATDLPSRQGHEQYFGPGTRLTVT.

The V and J genes are TRBV29-1 and TRBJ1-2; 7 bases are a match to TRBD1. Germline CDR1 is SQVTM and CDR2 is ANQGSEA. J gave up 8 bases and V 5 bases, and 8 bases lay outside the gene matches. The CDR3 is 12 residues long. The CDR3 spells CSVLKGAGGYTF. The CDR3 DNA reads as TGCAGCGTTCTAAAGGGGGCTGGCGGCTACACCTTC.

The CDR3 loop is CASSSSGTALYEQYF. As DNA, the CDR3 is TGTGCCAGCAGTTCCTCCGGGACCGCCCTATACGAGCAGTACTTC. The chain is built from TRBV6-5 and TRBJ2-7, with D perhaps being TRBD1 or TRBD2 (5 bases each). The germline V and J ends were trimmed by 4 bases and 4 bases, with 17 bases remaining between them. This CDR3 region has 15 residues. Germline values: CDR1 MNHEY, CDR2 SVGAGI.

The V and J genes are TRBV29-1 and TRBJ1-2; perhaps TRBD1 as D (6 bases). Germline V CDR1 and CDR2: SQVTM, ANQGSEA. The CDR3 length is 12 residues. Trimming stripped 4 bases from V and 8 bases from J, with 14 bases between. The CDR3 reads CSVVAGDKGYTF. For the CDR3, the DNA is TGCAGCGTTGTCGCAGGGGATAAGGGCTACACCTTC.

This clone is medium-sized in the sample. The chain joins TRBV11-2 to TRBJ2-5, with unresolved D. Germline CDR1 SGHAT, CDR2 FQNNGV. Trimming left V 5 bases short and J 7 bases short, with 14 bases between. The CDR3 is 13 residues long. This CDR3 is CASSPATPGTQYF. CDR3 nucleotide sequence: TGTGCCAGCAGCCCGGCTACCCCGGGGACCCAGTACTTC. The variable domain in full, completed from reference TRBV11-2 and TRBJ2-5, reads EAGVAQSPRYKIIEKRQSVAFWCNPISGHATLYWYQQILGQGPKLLIQFQNNGVVDDSQLPKDRFSAERLKGVDSTLKIQPAKLEDSAVYLCASSPATPGTQYFGPGTRLLVL.

This chain uses TRBV30 with TRBJ1-1; D is undetermined. The CDR3 loop spans 15 amino acids. Germline V gene lookup returns CDR1 GTSNPN and CDR2 SVGIG (reference sequence). V lost 0 bases to trimming and J lost 1 base, with 12 bases between them. Here the CDR3 reads CAWSVWGAKNTEAFF. CDR3 in DNA: TGTGCCTGGAGTGTGTGGGGAGCTAAGAACACTGAAGCTTTCTTT.

This clone has more than one count but fewer than ten. The chain employs TRBV1 and TRBJ2-7; the table calls TRBD1, which could not be checked here. TRBV1 has pseudogene status. This CDR3 is 16 amino acids long. The CDR3 bases are TGCACCAGCAGCCCGTATTGTGGGCCGAAGTCTCGGGAGCAGTACTTC. The encoded protein is CTSSPYCGPKSREQYF.

V gene TRBV5-6 combines with J gene TRBJ1-2; D uncertain. The germline gives CDR1 SGHDT, CDR2 YYEEEE. The ends were cut back, 4 bases at V and 3 bases at J, with 13 bases in the middle. The CDR3 is 14 amino acids. CDR3: CASSNWPVYYGYTF. As DNA, the CDR3 is TGTGCCAGCAGCAATTGGCCGGTGTACTATGGCTACACCTTC.

The sample holds a few counts of this clone. CDR3 residues: CASSVAGTLGQPQHF. CDR3 nucleotide sequence: TGTGCCAGCAGCGTAGCCGGGACCCTGGGACAGCCCCAGCATTTT. The V call is TRBV9, the J call TRBJ1-5; D possibly corresponds to TRBD1 (5 bases). The CDR3 is made up of 15 amino acids. V lost 0 bases and J 7 bases, leaving 14 bases between the germline ends. Per germline, CDR1 SGDLS and CDR2 YYNGEE.

The gene calls are TRBV29-1 and TRBJ1-2, with D perhaps TRBD1 (5 bases). The CDR3 contains 11 residues. V was clipped by 6 bases and J by 3 bases, with 8 bases between them. From germline, CDR1 is SQVTM and CDR2 ANQGSEA. The CDR3 here is CSVGDDYGYTF. In DNA form, the CDR3 reads TGCAGCGTGGGGGACGACTATGGCTACACCTTC.

The chain uses TRBV30 and TRBJ1-5; D not certain. The CDR3 has 14 amino acids. V was clipped by 2 bases and J by 6 bases, with 14 bases between them. Germline values: CDR1 GTSNPN, CDR2 SVGIG (reference sequence). The CDR3 here is CAWSTRGRGQPQHF. CDR3 coding DNA: TGTGCCTGGAGTACTCGGGGTCGAGGTCAGCCCCAGCATTTT.

The gene calls are TRBV14 and TRBJ2-5, with D tentatively TRBD2 (5 bases). CDR1 and CDR2 from the germline V gene are SGHDN and FVKESK. The CDR3 length is 14 residues. V was clipped by 2 bases and J by 5 bases, with 12 bases between them. CDR3: CASSQTSPGETQYF. The CDR3 DNA reads as TGTGCCAGCAGCCAAACCTCACCGGGGGAGACCCAGTACTTC.

The chain is built from TRBV11-2 and TRBJ2-7; no clear D. Germline V gives CDR1 SGHAT, CDR2 FQNNGV. V was clipped by 6 bases and J by 0 bases, with 15 bases between them. The CDR3 consists of 15 residues. The CDR3 loop reads CASRSLRSGSYEQYF. CDR3 in DNA: TGTGCCAGCAGAAGCTTACGTTCGGGCTCCTACGAGCAGTACTTC.

V and J are TRBV30 and TRBJ2-3; the D is unclear. Germline values: CDR1 GTSNPN, CDR2 SVGIG (reference sequence). This CDR3 is built from 13 residues. Trimming removed 3 bases at V and 4 bases at J, with 11 bases between. CDR3 residues: CAWSFRGPDTQYF. The CDR3 nucleotides read TGTGCCTGGAGCTTCCGCGGCCCAGATACGCAGTATTTT. Full variable domain (outside the CDR3, taken from reference TRBV30 and TRBJ2-3): SQTIHQWPATLVQPVGSPLSLECTVEGTSNPNLYWYRQAAGRGLQLLFYSVGIGQISSEVPQNLSASRPQDRQFILSSKKLLLSDSGFYLCAWSFRGPDTQYFGPGTRLTVL.

This CDR3 is CASGLWALNTGELFF. The CDR3 region has the DNA TGTGCCAGCGGTCTTTGGGCCCTCAACACCGGGGAGCTGTTTTTT. This chain uses TRBV27 with TRBJ2-2; D unclear. In germline, CDR1 is MNHEY, CDR2 SMNVEV (reference sequence). This CDR3 has 15 residues. V gave up 8 bases and J gave up 2 bases, with 15 bases separating them.

The DNA of the CDR3 is TGTGCCAGCAGCTTACGGACGCATCTCGGGGGCAATCAGCCCCAGCATTTT. This codes for CASSLRTHLGGNQPQHF. The rearrangement uses TRBV7-9 and TRBJ1-5; D gene ambiguous. The CDR3 runs to 17 residues. V lost 2 bases and J 2 bases, leaving 16 bases between the germline ends. Germline-derived CDR1 and CDR2 are SEHNR and FQNEAQ (reference sequence). The whole variable domain, remainder taken from reference TRBV7-9 and TRBJ1-5, is DTGVSQNPRHKITKRGQNVTFRCDPISEHNRLYWYRQTLGQGPEFLTYFQNEAQLEKSRLLSDRFSAERPKGSFSTLEIQRTEQGDSAMYLCASSLRTHLGGNQPQHFGDGTRLSIL.

The chain links TRBV30 to TRBJ2-7; D remains ambiguous. The CDR3 contains 14 residues. Between the trimmed V and J ends, which lost 0 bases and 6 bases, there was a span of 15 bases. Per germline, CDR1 GTSNPN and CDR2 SVGIG (reference sequence). The CDR3 DNA reads TGTGCCTGGAGTGTACTGGGCAGGCAGGTCGAGCAGTACTTC. It is translated as CAWSVLGRQVEQYF.

The chain couples TRBV29-1 to TRBJ1-2; 9 nucleotides agree with TRBD1. From germline, CDR1 is SQVTM and CDR2 ANQGSEA. V gave up 8 bases and J gave up 1 base; unmatched junction bases: 5. This CDR3 contains 13 residues. CDR3 sequence reads: CSIGQGNNYGYTF. The CDR3, as DNA: TGCAGCATTGGACAGGGGAATAACTATGGCTACACCTTC.

The chain combines TRBV9 with TRBJ2-1; D remains ambiguous. CDR1 is SGDLS and CDR2 is YYNGEE in the germline V gene. The germline V and J ends were trimmed by 4 bases and 4 bases, with 12 bases remaining between them. This CDR3 spans 14 amino acids. The CDR3 region is CASSPMKSYNEQFF. The CDR3 nucleotides read TGTGCCAGCAGCCCCATGAAGTCTTACAATGAGCAGTTCTTC.

This clone was recorded once. The J gene is TRBJ1-2, the V gene TRBV29-1; D perhaps matches TRBD1 (6 bases). The CDR3 runs to 11 residues. Germline V CDR1 and CDR2: SQVTM, ANQGSEA. Deletions cut 4 bases from V and 6 bases from J, with 9 bases between. The CDR3 is CSVVGADGYTF. The CDR3 DNA follows: TGCAGCGTTGTGGGGGCCGATGGCTACACCTTC.

This clone was counted only a few times. V usage is TRBV5-6 and J usage is TRBJ2-1; 12 positions match TRBD2. Germline loops: CDR1 SGHDT, CDR2 YYEEEE. The CDR3 length is 16 residues. Losses at the gene ends were 2 bases for V and 9 bases for J; bases not matched to a gene: 9. Here the CDR3 reads CASSFYSSGGASEQFF. CDR3 nucleotides: TGTGCCAGCAGCTTTTACTCTAGCGGGGGGGCTTCTGAGCAGTTCTTC.

The genes are TRBV30 and TRBJ1-1; no firm D call. The CDR3 sequence is 12 residues long. Germline CDR1 GTSNPN, CDR2 SVGIG (reference sequence). Trimming stripped 4 bases from V and 5 bases from J, with 11 bases between. In DNA form, the CDR3 reads TGTGCCTGGAATCCTGGTGGTACTGAAGCTTTCTTT. Its translation is CAWNPGGTEAFF.